A selection of T cell receptor beta chains follows, all from one sample in a study of blood T cell repertoires in COVID-19. The table came from immunoSEQ multiplex PCR; TCRdb's copy has only in-frame clones and leaves some out. The sample carries approximately 170,000 clones, approximately 84% recorded once. The specimen sequenced was PBMCs or T cells enriched from blood (not recorded which). The receptor source for this set is a young woman who had recovered from COVID-19. CDR3s include the opening cysteine and the closing phenylalanine or tryptophan. Each record gives: D gene, clone size, J gene, V gene, CDR3 protein, CDR3 DNA. D genes are given only for firm matches. Clone size is shown for a subset of rows, as once, few, many or a class of expanded clone.

>.|.|TRBJ1-1|TRBV27
CASSALGPYTEAFF
TGTGCCAGCAGTGCACTTGGGCCCTACACTGAAGCTTTCTTT
>.|.|TRBJ2-2|TRBV5-5
CASSLGVDFTGAGELFF
TGTGCCAGCAGCTTGGGCGTTGACTTTACGGGAGCCGGGGAGCTGTTTTTT
>TRBD1|.|TRBJ1-2|TRBV18
CASSPWETGGGYTF
TGTGCCAGCTCACCATGGGAAACAGGGGGCGGCTACACCTTC
>.|.|TRBJ2-3|TRBV28
CASSRTFDTDTQYF
TGTGCCAGCAGCCGGACATTCGACACAGATACGCAGTATTTT
>.|.|TRBJ1-1|TRBV7-8
CASSLSTASEEAFF
TGTGCCAGCAGCCTGTCGACAGCAAGCGAGGAAGCTTTCTTT
>.|.|TRBJ2-1|TRBV5-4
CASSFLGREQFF
TGTGCCAGCAGCTTTTTAGGGAGAGAGCAGTTCTTC
>.|.|TRBJ2-2|TRBV19
CASSIELNTGELFF
TGTGCCAGTAGTATCGAGCTGAACACCGGGGAGCTGTTTTTT
>TRBD1|.|TRBJ2-1|TRBV14
CASSQVQGGPNNEQFF
TGTGCCAGCAGCCAAGTGCAAGGGGGCCCTAACAATGAGCAGTTCTTC
>TRBD1|.|TRBJ1-6|TRBV7-9
CASSNRGQGNSPLHF
TGTGCCAGCAGCAATCGTGGACAGGGTAATTCACCCCTCCACTTT
>.|.|TRBJ2-3|TRBV5-1
CASSPLGGIHYLSSTDTQYF
TGCGCCAGCAGCCCGTTGGGCGGGATCCACTACCTTTCTAGCACAGATACGCAGTATTTT
>.|.|TRBJ1-1|TRBV21-1
CASSTGPWTGENTEAFF
TGTGCCAGCAGCACCGGGCCCTGGACAGGAGAGAACACTGAAGCTTTCTTT
>.|.|TRBJ1-3|TRBV28
CASSLDTPRGNTIYF
TGTGCCAGCAGTTTGGACACGCCGCGGGGAAACACCATATATTTT
>TRBD1|.|TRBJ1-5|TRBV7-9
CASSSGGSNSNQPQHF
TGTGCCAGCAGCTCAGGGGGCTCGAATAGCAATCAGCCCCAGCATTTT
>TRBD1|.|TRBJ1-2|TRBV5-1
CASSPWTGSSYGYTF
TGCGCCAGCAGCCCCTGGACAGGTTCCTCATATGGCTACACCTTC
>.|few|TRBJ1-3|TRBV2
CASSPSGNTIYF
TGTGCCAGCAGCCCGTCTGGAAACACCATATATTTT
>TRBD2|few|TRBJ2-2|TRBV9
CASSVDGTRLTGELFF
TGTGCCAGCAGCGTGGACGGGACTAGGCTCACCGGGGAGCTGTTTTTT
>.|.|TRBJ2-1|TRBV24-1
CATSEFSVDEQFF
TGTGCCACCAGTGAGTTTAGCGTTGATGAGCAGTTCTTC